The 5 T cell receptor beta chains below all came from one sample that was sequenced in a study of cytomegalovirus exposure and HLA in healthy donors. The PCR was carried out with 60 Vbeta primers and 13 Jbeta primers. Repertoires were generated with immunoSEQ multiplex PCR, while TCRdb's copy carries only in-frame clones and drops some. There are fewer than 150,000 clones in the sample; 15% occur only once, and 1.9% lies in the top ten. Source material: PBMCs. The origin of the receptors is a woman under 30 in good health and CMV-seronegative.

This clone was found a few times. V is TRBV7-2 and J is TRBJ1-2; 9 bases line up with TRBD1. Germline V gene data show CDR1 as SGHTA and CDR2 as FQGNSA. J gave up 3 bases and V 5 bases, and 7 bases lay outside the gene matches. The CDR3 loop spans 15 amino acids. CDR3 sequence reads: CASSRGQGGDYGYTF. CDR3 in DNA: TGTGCCAGCAGCCGGGGACAGGGAGGGGACTATGGCTACACCTTC.

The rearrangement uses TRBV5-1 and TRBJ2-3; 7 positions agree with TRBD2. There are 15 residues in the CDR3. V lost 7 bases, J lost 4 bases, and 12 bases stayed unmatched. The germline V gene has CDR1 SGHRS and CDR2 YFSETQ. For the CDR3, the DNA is TGCGCCAGCTTCGAAAGCGGGATCCCCCCAGATACGCAGTATTTT. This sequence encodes CASFESGIPPDTQYF.

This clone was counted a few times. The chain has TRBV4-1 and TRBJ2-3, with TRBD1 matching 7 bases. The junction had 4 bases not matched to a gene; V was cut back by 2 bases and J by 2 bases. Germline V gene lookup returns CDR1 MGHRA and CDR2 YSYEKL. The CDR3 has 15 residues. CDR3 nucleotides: TGCGCCAGCAGCCAAAAGACAGGGTCCACAGATACGCAGTATTTT. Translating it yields CASSQKTGSTDTQYF.

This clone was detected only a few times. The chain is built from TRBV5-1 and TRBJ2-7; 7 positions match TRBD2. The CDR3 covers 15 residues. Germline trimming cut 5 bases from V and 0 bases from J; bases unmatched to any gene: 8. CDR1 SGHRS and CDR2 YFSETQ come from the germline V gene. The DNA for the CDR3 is TGCGCCAGCAGGGAACTAGCGACGAGCTCCTACGAGCAGTACTTC. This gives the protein CASRELATSSYEQYF.

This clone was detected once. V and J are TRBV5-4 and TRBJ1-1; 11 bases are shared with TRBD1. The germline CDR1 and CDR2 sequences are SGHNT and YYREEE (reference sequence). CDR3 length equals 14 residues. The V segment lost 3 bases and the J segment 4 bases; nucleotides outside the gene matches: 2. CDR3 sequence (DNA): TGTGCCAGCAGCTGGGGGACAGGGGGCACTGAAGCTTTCTTT. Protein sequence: CASSWGTGGTEAFF.